The next 21 T cell receptor beta chains were all read from a single sample in a study of blood T cell repertoires in COVID-19. Profiling relied on immunoSEQ multiplex PCR, and the TCRdb table lists in-frame clones only, not all of them. The data show some 38,000 clones, less than 80% seen once. The sample consisted of peripheral blood. The receptors here all came from a man between 70 and 80 years old with COVID-19, enrolled during active disease.

This chain connects TRBV4-2 to TRBJ2-7; 8 nucleotides line up with TRBD1. Per germline, CDR1 LGHNA and CDR2 YNFKEQ. CDR3 length: 15 residues. After removal of 0 bases from V and 4 bases from J, the junction contained 5 bases not matched to a gene. In nucleotides, the CDR3 is TGTGCCAGCAGCCAAGAGCCGGACAGGGTATACGAGCAGTACTTC. Its translation is CASSQEPDRVYEQYF.

V gene TRBV7-2 combines with J gene TRBJ1-3; D is unresolved. V lost 1 base, J lost 4 bases, and 5 bases lay in between. Germline lookup yields CDR1 SGHTA and CDR2 FQGNSA. CDR3 length: 13 amino acids. This CDR3 is CASSLGGGNTIYF. Here the CDR3 DNA reads TGTGCCAGCAGCTTAGGAGGGGGAAACACCATATATTTT.

The chain carries TRBV3-1 (or the pseudogene TRBV3-2) and TRBJ1-1; D ambiguous. CDR3 size: 12 residues. V lost 5 bases, J lost 6 bases, and 10 bases lay in between. The germline V gene has CDR1 LGHDT and CDR2 YNNKEL (reference sequence). The CDR3 DNA is TGTGCCAGCAGCTCACTAGGAGCTGAAGCTTTCTTT. Translating gives CASSSLGAEAFF.

The CDR3 spells CAWRVVRGGSSYNEQFF. The CDR3 nucleotides are TGTGCCTGGAGGGTTGTTCGGGGGGGTAGCTCCTACAATGAGCAGTTCTTC. The rearrangement uses TRBV30 and TRBJ2-1, with 8 bases lining up with TRBD2. V shed 3 bases, J shed 0 bases, and the junction held 10 bases outside the gene matches. Germline V lookup: CDR1 GTSNPN, CDR2 SVGIG (reference sequence). There are 17 residues in the CDR3.

This clone was detected only once. The V call is TRBV13, the J call TRBJ1-2; unclear D gene. Trimming removed 6 bases from V and 8 bases from J, with 22 bases in between. Per germline, CDR1 PRHDT and CDR2 FYEKMQ (reference sequence). CDR3 length: 15 amino acids. The CDR3 here is CASRSRRAGAIGYTF. CDR3 sequence (DNA): TGTGCCAGCAGGTCTAGGAGGGCGGGAGCCATAGGCTACACCTTC.

A few counts support this clone. The chain recombines TRBV18 with TRBJ2-1; TRBD1 matches at 8 bases. The length of the CDR3 is 16 residues. CDR1 is KGHSH and CDR2 is LQKENI in the germline V gene. J was trimmed by 4 bases and V by 3 bases; bases with no gene match: 8. The DNA for the CDR3 is TGTGCCAGCTCACCTGGCGACAGGGGCCGGTACAATGAGCAGTTCTTC. Amino acid sequence: CASSPGDRGRYNEQFF.

This clone was detected only a few times. The genes are TRBV9 and TRBJ2-2, with 9 nucleotides matching TRBD1. Germline V CDR1 and CDR2: SGDLS, YYNGEE. This CDR3 has 18 residues. V was pared by 0 bases and J by 1 base, with 7 bases of the junction left unmatched. The CDR3 loop reads CASSVVPLGQGNTGELFF. For the CDR3, the DNA is TGTGCCAGCAGCGTAGTCCCCTTGGGACAGGGGAACACCGGGGAGCTGTTTTTT.

This sequence joins TRBV5-1 and TRBJ2-5; 7 bases map to TRBD1. V lost 4 bases, J lost 3 bases, and 6 bases stayed unmatched. CDR3 size: 14 residues. Germline V gene data show CDR1 as SGHRS and CDR2 as YFSETQ. The CDR3: CASSMGQGEETQYF. CDR3 bases: TGCGCCAGCAGCATGGGGCAGGGGGAAGAGACCCAGTACTTC.

The rearrangement joins TRBV28 to TRBJ2-3, with 8 bases lining up with TRBD2. V shed 5 bases and J 5 bases; nucleotides not matched to a gene: 6. CDR3 size: 14 residues. The V gene's germline CDR1 is MDHEN and CDR2 SYDVKM. The CDR3 region is CASSPGGVQDTQYF. The CDR3 DNA reads as TGTGCCAGCAGTCCGGGGGGGGTACAAGATACGCAGTATTTT. The full variable domain, its missing parts supplied by reference TRBV28 and TRBJ2-3, is DVKVTQSSRYLVKRTGEKVFLECVQDMDHENMFWYRQDPGLGLRLIYFSYDVKMKEKGDIPEGYSVSREKKERFSLILESASTNQTSMYLCASSPGGVQDTQYFGPGTRLTVL.

This clone was recorded once. The chain recombines TRBV5-1 with TRBJ1-4; unclear D gene. CDR1 SGHRS and CDR2 YFSETQ come from the germline V gene. The CDR3 is 12 amino acids. Trimming pared 2 bases from V and 5 bases from J, leaving 4 bases between. CDR3 DNA sequence: TGCGCCAGCAGCTTAGAGAATGAAAAACTGTTTTTT. Amino acids: CASSLENEKLFF. The variable domain in full, completed from reference TRBV5-1 and TRBJ1-4, reads KAGVTQTPRYLIKTRGQQVTLSCSPISGHRSVSWYQQTPGQGLQFLFEYFSETQRNKGNFPGRFSGRQFSNSRSEMNVSTLELGDSALYLCASSLENEKLFFGSGTQLSVL.

V gene TRBV4-3 combines with J gene TRBJ2-1; D is ambiguous. The CDR3 runs 16 residues. V lost 0 bases and J 9 bases, leaving 18 bases between the germline ends. The germline CDR1 and CDR2 sequences are LGHNA and YSLEER. The CDR3 spells CASSQDLSTVRGEQFF. CDR3 nucleotides: TGCGCCAGCAGCCAAGATCTTTCGACGGTCCGAGGTGAGCAGTTCTTC.

Only one count was recorded for this clone. The gene calls are TRBV19 and TRBJ1-1; no firm D call. Trimming left V 4 bases short and J 3 bases short, with 9 bases between. Germline V gene lookup returns CDR1 LNHDA and CDR2 SQIVND (reference sequence). The CDR3 runs to 13 residues. The CDR3 nucleotides read TGTGCCAGTAGTACCCCCGGGGACACTGAAGCTTTCTTT. Its protein product is CASSTPGDTEAFF.

The chain is built from TRBV28 and TRBJ1-5, with 7 bases lining up with TRBD1. Germline CDR1 MDHEN, CDR2 SYDVKM. Trimming took 3 bases from V and 6 from J; bases not matched to a gene: 8. The CDR3 contains 15 residues. CDR3 in DNA: TGTGCCAGCAGTTTCCGACAGGGAATTGGTCAGCCCCAGCATTTT. It is translated as CASSFRQGIGQPQHF.

The genes are TRBV9 and TRBJ2-7; 12 nucleotides line up with TRBD1. Trimming took 0 bases from V and 1 from J; bases not matched to a gene: 5. Germline lookup yields CDR1 SGDLS and CDR2 YYNGEE. The CDR3 contains 17 residues. The CDR3 region is CASSVEGQGAVSYEQYF. The CDR3 bases are TGTGCCAGCAGCGTAGAGGGACAGGGGGCTGTATCCTACGAGCAGTACTTC.

The chain employs TRBV18 and TRBJ2-1; maybe TRBD2 (6 bases). The V end lost 3 bases, the J end lost 6 bases, and 12 bases lay between the germline ends. This CDR3 region has 14 residues. Germline values: CDR1 KGHSH, CDR2 LQKENI. The CDR3 protein is CASSPAAGTNEQFF. The CDR3 DNA follows: TGTGCCAGCTCACCTGCGGCGGGGACCAATGAGCAGTTCTTC. Using reference TRBV18 and TRBJ2-1 for the parts outside the CDR3, the full variable domain is NAGVMQNPRHLVRRRGQEARLRCSPMKGHSHVYWYRQLPEEGLKFMVYLQKENIIDESGMPKERFSAEFPKEGPSILRIQQVVRGDSAAYFCASSPAAGTNEQFFGPGTRLTVL.

CDR3 in DNA: TGTGCCAGCAGTTACGGGGGGGCTAGGTATACGCAGTATTTT. It encodes CASSYGGARYTQYF. The chain has TRBV6-2 or TRBV6-3 and TRBJ2-3; D possibly corresponds to TRBD2 (7 bases). CDR3 length equals 14 residues. The V gene's germline CDR1 is MNHEY and CDR2 SVGEGT. V was trimmed by 2 bases and J by 7 bases, leaving 13 bases between them.

This chain links TRBV19 with TRBJ1-2; the match to TRBD1 covers 7 bases. The CDR3 runs 17 residues. Germline V lookup: CDR1 LNHDA, CDR2 SQIVND (reference sequence). V shed 3 bases and J 4 bases; nucleotides not matched to a gene: 14. Here the CDR3 DNA reads TGTGCCAGTAGTATCCGGGCCCGGACAGGTCGAGCCTATGGCTACACCTTC. It yields the protein CASSIRARTGRAYGYTF. Full variable domain (rest looked up from reference TRBV19 and TRBJ1-2): DGGITQSPKYLFRKEGQNVTLSCEQNLNHDAMYWYRQDPGQGLRLIYYSQIVNDFQKGDIAEGYSVSREKKESFPLTVTSAQKNPTAFYLCASSIRARTGRAYGYTFGSGTRLTVV.

The chain has TRBV5-1 and TRBJ1-4; D gene unclear. In germline, CDR1 is SGHRS, CDR2 YFSETQ. This CDR3 spans 14 amino acids. The ends were cut back, 10 bases at V and 8 bases at J, with 21 bases in the middle. CDR3 protein: CACGSGNNGEKLFF. The CDR3 bases are TGCGCCTGCGGCTCGGGGAACAACGGGGAAAAACTGTTTTTT.

The V gene is TRBV4-1, the J gene TRBJ1-4; 8 bases map to TRBD1. The V segment lost 4 bases and the J segment 6 bases; nucleotides outside the gene matches: 10. In germline, CDR1 is MGHRA, CDR2 YSYEKL. CDR3 length: 16 residues. The CDR3 coding sequence is TGCGCCAGCAGCCCAAACTACGGACAGGGATATGAAAAACTGTTTTTT. Translating it yields CASSPNYGQGYEKLFF.

V usage is TRBV24-1 and J usage is TRBJ2-7, with D possibly being TRBD2 (5 bases). CDR1 is KGHDR and CDR2 is SFDVKD in the germline V gene. Trimming pared 3 bases from V and 7 bases from J, leaving 6 bases between. The CDR3 extends over 11 amino acids. The CDR3 loop is CATSDRGEQYF. CDR3 coding DNA: TGTGCCACCAGTGATCGGGGAGAGCAGTACTTC.

The V and J genes are TRBV27 and TRBJ2-5, with D possibly TRBD1 on 6 matching bases. The CDR3 totals 13 residues. Germline-derived CDR1 and CDR2 are MNHEY and SMNVEV (reference sequence). Trimming left V 6 bases short and J 0 bases short, with 8 bases between. The CDR3 reads CASSDRNQETQYF. As DNA, the CDR3 is TGTGCCAGCAGCGACAGGAACCAAGAGACCCAGTACTTC.